This passage covers 25 T cell receptor beta chains from one sample sequenced in a study of blood T cell repertoires in COVID-19. Some clones are missing from TCRdb's copy, which holds only in-frame ones; the method was immunoSEQ multiplex PCR. The sample has over 50,000 clones; about two thirds are singletons. The sample was peripheral blood. Receptors originate from a woman between 70 and 85 years old with COVID-19, enrolled during active disease.

In this sample, this clone turned up a few times. The chain joins TRBV5-6 to TRBJ2-7; D might be TRBD2 (6 bases). The CDR3 runs to 16 residues. Per germline, CDR1 SGHDT and CDR2 YYEEEE. V dropped 4 bases and J dropped 4 bases, with 21 bases sitting between them. CDR3 in amino acids: CASSSARDRTTYEQYF. The CDR3 DNA sequence: TGTGCCAGCAGCAGCGCCCGGGATAGGACTACATACGAGCAGTACTTC. Complete variable domain (other parts from reference TRBV5-6 and TRBJ2-7): DAGVTQSPTHLIKTRGQQVTLRCSPKSGHDTVSWYQQALGQGPQFIFQYYEEEERQRGNFPDRFSGHQFPNYSSELNVNALLLGDSALYLCASSSARDRTTYEQYFGPGTRLTVT.

This chain links TRBV5-1 with TRBJ1-4; D is unresolved. Germline values: CDR1 SGHRS, CDR2 YFSETQ. Trimming left V 4 bases short and J 8 bases short, with 15 bases between. The CDR3 is 14 amino acids. The DNA for the CDR3 is TGCGCCAGCAGCCCTGGGAACGGCGGGGAAAAACTGTTTTTT. It translates to CASSPGNGGEKLFF.

The chain combines TRBV28 with TRBJ2-5; 10 bases line up with TRBD1. J lost 6 bases, V lost 4 bases, and 8 bases had no gene match. This CDR3 spans 15 amino acids. Looked up from germline, CDR1 is MDHEN and CDR2 is SYDVKM. In DNA, the CDR3 is TGTGCCAGCAGTTGGAGGGACAGGGGATATAAGACCCAGTACTTC. Protein: CASSWRDRGYKTQYF.

This clone was seen a handful of times. The chain links TRBV15 to TRBJ1-5; 10 bases map to TRBD1. Germline CDR1 reads LNHNV; CDR2 reads YYDKDF (reference sequence). This CDR3 is built from 20 residues. Trimming took 0 bases from V and 1 from J; bases not matched to a gene: 12. The CDR3 bases are TGTGCCACCAGCAGAGATAACCGGGGACAGGGGTTGGGGAGCAATCAGCCCCAGCATTTT. Protein product: CATSRDNRGQGLGSNQPQHF.

This chain uses TRBV27 with TRBJ2-3; 9 bases map to TRBD2. V shed 4 bases and J 1 base; nucleotides not matched to a gene: 3. CDR1 MNHEY and CDR2 SMNVEV come from the germline V gene (reference sequence). The CDR3 length is 15 residues. The CDR3 nucleotides are TGTGCCAGCAGTTGGGCTAGCGGGGGCACAGATACGCAGTATTTT. It codes for CASSWASGGTDTQYF.

About this clone itself: This sample also contains other DNA sequences that code for the same CDR3. This chain uses TRBV27 with TRBJ1-2; TRBD1 matches 7 bases. The CDR3 runs 12 residues. J lost 8 bases, V lost 3 bases, and 3 bases had no gene match. Germline V gene sequence: CDR1 MNHEY, CDR2 SMNVEV (reference sequence). The CDR3 spells CASSFPGGGYTF. CDR3 in DNA: TGTGCCAGCAGTTTTCCAGGGGGAGGCTACACCTTC.

The chain carries TRBV7-9 and TRBJ2-2; D possibly corresponds to TRBD2 (7 bases). The CDR3 has 16 amino acids. Germline lookup yields CDR1 SEHNR and CDR2 FQNEAQ (reference sequence). Trimming shortened V by 5 bases and J by 1 base, and 14 bases separated the two germline ends. The CDR3 DNA sequence: TGTGCCAGCAGCGGCAGGGGAGGGGAGAACACCGGGGAGCTGTTTTTT. The encoded protein is CASSGRGGENTGELFF.

The chain links TRBV9 to TRBJ2-1; 10 nucleotides agree with TRBD1. The J segment lost 3 bases and the V segment lost 3 bases, leaving 3 bases of the junction unmatched. The CDR3 is made up of 15 amino acids. CDR1 SGDLS and CDR2 YYNGEE come from the germline V gene. The CDR3: CASSATGGNYNEQFF. The CDR3 DNA follows: TGTGCCAGCAGCGCGACAGGGGGCAACTACAATGAGCAGTTCTTC.

V usage is TRBV10-3 and J usage is TRBJ2-7, with 8 bases matching TRBD2. CDR3 length: 13 amino acids. V gave up 10 bases and J gave up 1 base; unmatched junction bases: 6. Germline CDR1 ENHRY, CDR2 SYGVKD. The CDR3 loop is CATHPSGSYEQYV. The CDR3 DNA reads TGTGCCACGCACCCTAGCGGGTCCTACGAGCAGTACGTC.

This clone was found a few times. The chain recombines TRBV9 with TRBJ2-3; 9 bases fit TRBD2. The germline V gene has CDR1 SGDLS and CDR2 YYNGEE. The length of the CDR3 is 17 residues. V dropped 0 bases and J dropped 4; count of bases not matched to a gene: 9. CDR3 coding DNA: TGTGCCAGCAGCGTAGAGGGAGCGGGGGGTGTAGCAGATACGCAGTATTTT. This sequence encodes CASSVEGAGGVADTQYF.

V and J are TRBV5-4 and TRBJ1-2; D gene unclear. The V end lost 0 bases, the J end lost 4 bases, and 7 bases lay between the germline ends. Germline V gene sequence: CDR1 SGHNT, CDR2 YYREEE (reference sequence). The CDR3 has 13 residues. The CDR3 is CASSLGATYGYTF. CDR3 DNA: TGTGCCAGCAGCTTGGGGGCCACCTATGGCTACACCTTC.

This clone has a single count. The rearrangement joins TRBV11-2 to TRBJ2-5; 11 bases align to TRBD2. V trimming: 5 bases; J trimming: 5 bases; junction bases outside the gene matches: 13. CDR1 and CDR2 (germline): SGHAT, FQNNGV. This CDR3 region has 17 residues. The CDR3 loop is CASSPGASGGPGETQYF. For the CDR3, the DNA is TGTGCCAGCAGCCCCGGGGCTAGCGGGGGGCCAGGGGAGACCCAGTACTTC.

The chain combines TRBV6-4 with TRBJ2-7; 7 bases match TRBD2. This CDR3 is built from 14 residues. The J segment lost 0 bases and the V segment lost 5 bases, leaving 4 bases of the junction unmatched. Germline assignment: CDR1 MRHNA and CDR2 SNTAGT. CDR3: CASSKRDPSYEQYV. The DNA of the CDR3 is TGTGCCAGCAGTAAGCGGGACCCCTCCTACGAGCAGTACGTC.

J is TRBJ1-1 and V is TRBV6-5, with D maybe TRBD1 (5 bases). Germline V gene lookup returns CDR1 MNHEY and CDR2 SVGAGI. The CDR3 runs 15 residues. V was clipped by 6 bases and J by 0 bases, with 14 bases between them. The CDR3 nucleotides read TGTGCCAGCAGGCCGTTACCGACAGTGAACACTGAAGCTTTCTTT. Encoded protein: CASRPLPTVNTEAFF.

The V and J genes are TRBV6-5 and TRBJ2-7; no clear D. Between the trimmed V and J ends, which lost 0 bases and 3 bases, there was a span of 9 bases. Germline V lookup: CDR1 MNHEY, CDR2 SVGAGI. The CDR3 loop spans 14 amino acids. The CDR3 DNA reads TGTGCCAGCAGTTACTCTCAGGCCAACTACGAGCAGTACTTC. The encoded protein is CASSYSQANYEQYF.

The chain combines TRBV20-1 with TRBJ2-1, with TRBD2 matching 9 bases. The CDR3 is made up of 15 amino acids. Germline V gives CDR1 DFQATT, CDR2 SNEGSKA (reference sequence). J lost 9 bases, V lost 3 bases, and 12 bases had no gene match. This CDR3 reads CSASDSAGGSPEQFF. The DNA for the CDR3 is TGCAGTGCTAGTGATTCGGCGGGAGGGTCGCCTGAGCAGTTCTTC.

The chain recombines TRBV6-5 with TRBJ2-7; 9 bases agree with TRBD1. This CDR3 spans 14 amino acids. V dropped 9 bases and J dropped 3; count of bases not matched to a gene: 9. CDR1 MNHEY and CDR2 SVGAGI come from the germline V gene. The CDR3 DNA sequence: TGTGCCAGTACAGGGGGCTGGGGGTTCTACGAGCAGTACTTC. Residues: CASTGGWGFYEQYF.

This chain joins TRBV5-1 and TRBJ2-1; no reliable D call. Germline V gene sequence: CDR1 SGHRS, CDR2 YFSETQ. CDR3 length: 13 amino acids. The V end was cut by 3 bases, the J end by 3 bases, with 7 bases between. CDR3: CASSYSSYNEQFF. In nucleotides, the CDR3 is TGCGCCAGCAGCTATAGTAGCTACAATGAGCAGTTCTTC. The full variable domain, its missing parts supplied by reference TRBV5-1 and TRBJ2-1, is KAGVTQTPRYLIKTRGQQVTLSCSPISGHRSVSWYQQTPGQGLQFLFEYFSETQRNKGNFPGRFSGRQFSNSRSEMNVSTLELGDSALYLCASSYSSYNEQFFGPGTRLTVL.

The genes are TRBV11-2 and TRBJ2-5; TRBD1 matches 7 bases. CDR1 is SGHAT, CDR2 FQNNGV, per germline. This CDR3 contains 14 residues. V trimming: 5 bases; J trimming: 5 bases; junction bases outside the gene matches: 8. In nucleotides, the CDR3 is TGTGCCAGCAGCCGCGCCGACAGGGCGGAGACCCAGTACTTC. It is translated as CASSRADRAETQYF.

This sequence joins TRBV19 and TRBJ1-4, with 8 bases matching TRBD1. V gave up 5 bases and J gave up 4 bases; unmatched junction bases: 15. CDR3 length: 18 amino acids. Germline CDR1 and CDR2: LNHDA and SQIVND (reference sequence). The DNA of the CDR3 is TGTGCCAGTAGTTCTCGTTCCGGGACAGGCGGAAGTAATGAAAAACTGTTTTTT. This sequence encodes CASSSRSGTGGSNEKLFF.

This clone has just a few counts. This sequence joins TRBV7-6 and TRBJ1-3; possible D gene TRBD1, 6 bases. Trimming stripped 2 bases from V and 0 bases from J, with 20 bases between. Germline lookup yields CDR1 SGHVS and CDR2 FNYEAQ. This CDR3 region has 19 residues. The CDR3 loop is CASSLKGVGQWSSGNTIYF. In nucleotides, the CDR3 is TGTGCCAGCAGCTTAAAGGGGGTTGGGCAGTGGAGCTCTGGAAACACCATATATTTT.

This CDR3 is CASSLGPDGVNGYTF. CDR3 coding DNA: TGCGCCAGCAGCTTGGGCCCCGACGGGGTGAATGGCTACACCTTC. This chain uses TRBV5-1 with TRBJ1-2, with D unclear. The length of the CDR3 is 15 residues. Trimming took 0 bases from V and 6 from J, leaving 15 bases between them. Germline V gene lookup returns CDR1 SGHRS and CDR2 YFSETQ.

This chain links TRBV2 with TRBJ1-1, with D possibly matching TRBD1 (6 bases). The germline V gene has CDR1 SNHLY and CDR2 FYNNEI. The CDR3 has 12 residues. V lost 9 bases and J lost 4, with 12 bases in between. The CDR3 reads CASDRSGTEAFF. Here the CDR3 DNA reads TGTGCCAGTGACAGGTCGGGCACTGAAGCTTTCTTT.

This clone showed up just once. The chain is built from TRBV6-1 and TRBJ2-1, with 12 bases lining up with TRBD2. The CDR3 length is 16 residues. The ends lost 4 bases at V and 2 bases at J; junction bases unmatched: 3. The germline V gene encodes CDR1 MNHNS and CDR2 SASEGT. CDR3 region: CASSGLAGGPYNEQFF. As DNA, the CDR3 is TGTGCCAGCAGTGGGCTAGCGGGGGGGCCCTACAATGAGCAGTTCTTC.

The chain recombines TRBV18 with TRBJ2-6, with D hard to call. Trimming took 4 bases from V and 4 from J, leaving 11 bases between them. Per germline, CDR1 KGHSH and CDR2 LQKENI. CDR3 size: 15 residues. The CDR3: CASSLSEPGANVLTF. The DNA for the CDR3 is TGTGCCAGCTCACTGTCAGAACCCGGGGCCAACGTCCTGACTTTC.